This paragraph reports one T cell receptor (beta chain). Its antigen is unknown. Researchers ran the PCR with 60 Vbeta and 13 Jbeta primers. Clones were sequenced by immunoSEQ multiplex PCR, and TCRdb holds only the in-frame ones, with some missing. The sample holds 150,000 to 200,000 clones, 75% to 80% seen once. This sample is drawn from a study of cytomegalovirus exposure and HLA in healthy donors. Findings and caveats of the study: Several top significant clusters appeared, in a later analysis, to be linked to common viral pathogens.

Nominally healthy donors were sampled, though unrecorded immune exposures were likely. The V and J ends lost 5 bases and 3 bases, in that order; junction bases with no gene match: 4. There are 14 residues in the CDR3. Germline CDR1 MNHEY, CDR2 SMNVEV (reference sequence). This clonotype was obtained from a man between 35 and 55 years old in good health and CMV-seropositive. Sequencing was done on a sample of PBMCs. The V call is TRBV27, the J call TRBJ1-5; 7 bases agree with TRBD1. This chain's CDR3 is CASSVTGPNQPQHF. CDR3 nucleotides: TGTGCCAGCAGTGTGACAGGGCCCAATCAGCCCCAGCATTTT.